The 16 T cell receptor beta chains listed next were all sequenced from one sample in a study of blood T cell repertoires in COVID-19. Assay: immunoSEQ multiplex PCR; the TCRdb copy retains only in-frame clones and omits some. The top ten clones hold approximately 18% of a sample with 60,000 to 70,000 clones, 70% to 90% of them seen once. The sample was peripheral blood. All receptors derive from an elderly woman with active COVID-19.

The chain links TRBV7-2 to TRBJ2-4, with 10 bases aligning to TRBD1. The CDR3 extends over 14 amino acids. Trimming at V came to 5 bases and at J to 6 bases, leaving 4 bases not matched to a gene. CDR1 SGHTA and CDR2 FQGNSA come from the germline V gene. In DNA, the CDR3 is TGTGCCAGCAGCGTGGGACAGGGGAGAAACATTCAGTACTTC. It translates to CASSVGQGRNIQYF. Complete variable domain (other parts from reference TRBV7-2 and TRBJ2-4): GAGVSQSPSNKVTEKGKDVELRCDPISGHTALYWYRQSLGQGLEFLIYFQGNSAPDKSGLPSDRFSAERTGGSVSTLTIQRTQQEDSAVYLCASSVGQGRNIQYFGAGTRLSVL.

This clone was detected once. The chain recombines TRBV4-2 with TRBJ2-5; 11 bases are a match to TRBD2. Per germline, CDR1 LGHNA and CDR2 YNFKEQ. J gave up 3 bases and V 5 bases, and 5 bases lay outside the gene matches. The CDR3 consists of 15 residues. The CDR3 is CASSKTSGGEETQYF. The CDR3 DNA reads TGTGCCAGCAGCAAAACTAGCGGGGGAGAAGAGACCCAGTACTTC.

The chain is built from TRBV5-1 and TRBJ2-3; 11 nucleotides match TRBD2. This CDR3 is 14 amino acids long. CDR1 is SGHRS and CDR2 is YFSETQ in the germline V gene. With V trimmed by 5 bases and J by 5 bases, 4 bases remained unmatched. In nucleotides, the CDR3 is TGCGCCAGCAGTTATAGCGGGGGGGAAGATACGCAGTATTTT. The encoded protein is CASSYSGGEDTQYF.

The rearrangement links TRBV6-5 to TRBJ1-1, with D maybe TRBD1 (5 bases). CDR3 length equals 11 residues. The ends were cut back, 6 bases at V and 5 bases at J, with 7 bases in the middle. The germline V gene encodes CDR1 MNHEY and CDR2 SVGAGI. CDR3 sequence (DNA): TGTGCCAGCAGCGGGGGGACTGAAGCTTTCTTT. This codes for CASSGGTEAFF.

This chain uses TRBV4-3 with TRBJ1-1; the match to TRBD1 covers 7 bases. This CDR3 comprises 13 residues. Looked up from germline, CDR1 is LGHNA and CDR2 is YSLEER. V lost 3 bases, J lost 11 bases, and 9 bases stayed unmatched. Written as DNA, the CDR3 is TGCGCCAGCAGCCAGCACGACAGGGAGATGGCTTTCTTT. Its protein is CASSQHDREMAFF.

The rearrangement joins TRBV11-3 to TRBJ2-3, with a tentative D call TRBD2 (5 bases). In germline, CDR1 is SGHNT, CDR2 YENEEA. Trimming took 4 bases from V and 1 from J, leaving 6 bases between them. The CDR3 spans 13 residues. As DNA, the CDR3 is TGTGCCAGCAGCTCGAGGGGCACAGATACGCAGTATTTT. Translating gives CASSSRGTDTQYF.

This clone was seen a single time. The J gene is TRBJ2-5, the V gene TRBV19; 11 bases map to TRBD2. The germline gives CDR1 LNHDA, CDR2 SQIVND (reference sequence). This CDR3 has 14 residues. With V trimmed by 5 bases and J by 4 bases, 3 bases remained unmatched. CDR3 region: CASSLAGGAETQYF. CDR3 DNA sequence: TGTGCCAGTAGTCTAGCGGGGGGCGCAGAGACCCAGTACTTC.

This clone showed up just a few times. In DNA form, the CDR3 reads TGCGCCAGCAGCCCGTCGCTAGCGACCGCCTCCTACGAGCAGTACTTC. Translated: CASSPSLATASYEQYF. The rearrangement joins TRBV4-1 to TRBJ2-7; D perhaps matches TRBD2 (6 bases). The CDR3 spans 16 residues. Trimming shortened V by 4 bases and J by 0 bases, and 16 bases separated the two germline ends. Per germline, CDR1 MGHRA and CDR2 YSYEKL.

The chain couples TRBV4-3 to TRBJ1-6, with 7 bases lining up with TRBD1. The CDR3 covers 18 residues. Germline CDR1 reads LGHNA; CDR2 reads YSLEER. The V segment lost 1 base and the J segment 7 bases; nucleotides outside the gene matches: 13. CDR3 region: CASSQAAPTLDRNSPLHF. The CDR3 region has the DNA TGCGCCAGCAGCCAAGCGGCCCCAACTTTGGACAGGAATTCACCCCTCCACTTT.

This sequence joins TRBV6-5 and TRBJ2-5; 9 nucleotides align to TRBD2. The germline V gene has CDR1 MNHEY and CDR2 SVGAGI. Trimming cost V 1 base and J 1 base; bases outside gene matches: 4. The CDR3 spans 16 residues. The chain's CDR3 is CASSYYSGGPQETQYF. CDR3 nucleotides: TGTGCCAGCAGTTACTACAGCGGGGGGCCCCAAGAGACCCAGTACTTC.

The sample holds one count of this clone. The genes are TRBV28 and TRBJ1-5, with D perhaps TRBD1 (5 bases). The germline V and J ends were trimmed by 5 bases and 1 base, with 15 bases remaining between them. This CDR3 spans 16 amino acids. CDR1 MDHEN and CDR2 SYDVKM come from the germline V gene. In DNA form, the CDR3 reads TGTGCCAGCAGTGCCTGGGAGGGACGGAGCAATCAGCCCCAGCATTTT. Translated: CASSAWEGRSNQPQHF.

This clone was detected ten times or more. V gene TRBV28 combines with J gene TRBJ1-5, with D perhaps matching TRBD1 (6 bases). Germline V gives CDR1 MDHEN, CDR2 SYDVKM. Trimming removed 6 bases at V and 7 bases at J, with 10 bases between. There are 12 residues in the CDR3. As DNA, the CDR3 is TGTGCCAGCAGCTCAACAGGGCAGCCCCAGCATTTT. It is translated as CASSSTGQPQHF.

The chain recombines TRBV7-3 with TRBJ1-1; the D is unclear. There are 13 residues in the CDR3. V dropped 5 bases and J dropped 2 bases, with 9 bases sitting between them. The germline CDR1 and CDR2 sequences are SGHTA and FQGTGA. The CDR3 sequence is CASSRGVNTEAFF. The DNA of the CDR3 is TGTGCCAGCAGCCGGGGAGTCAACACTGAAGCTTTCTTT.

The V gene is TRBV5-5, the J gene TRBJ2-1; weak D call: TRBD1 (5 bases). Looked up from germline, CDR1 is SGHKS and CDR2 is YYEKEE (reference sequence). V gave up 6 bases and J gave up 1 base, with 11 bases separating them. The CDR3 is 14 amino acids. The CDR3: CASIQGWSYNEQFF. Written as DNA, the CDR3 is TGTGCCAGCATTCAGGGATGGTCCTACAATGAGCAGTTCTTC.

The V and J genes are TRBV9 and TRBJ2-1, with a tentative D call TRBD1 (6 bases). CDR3 size: 16 residues. The V end lost 2 bases, the J end lost 10 bases, and 22 bases lay between the germline ends. Germline V lookup: CDR1 SGDLS, CDR2 YYNGEE. CDR3 loop: CASSVRTGTPVLEQFF. The CDR3 coding sequence is TGTGCCAGCAGCGTCCGGACCGGGACACCGGTTTTGGAGCAGTTCTTC.

Only a few counts were recorded for this clone. This sequence joins TRBV4-2 and TRBJ2-7; TRBD1 matches at 7 bases. V lost 3 bases to trimming and J lost 2 bases; unmatched junction nucleotides: 16. CDR1 is LGHNA, CDR2 YNFKEQ, per germline. The CDR3 extends over 18 amino acids. The CDR3 is CASSQRTGERGITYEQYF. CDR3 sequence (DNA): TGTGCCAGCAGCCAGAGAACAGGGGAACGAGGGATAACCTACGAGCAGTACTTC.